The 6 T cell receptor beta chains presented below share a single source sample, sequenced in a study of beta chain features in type 1 diabetes. The authors reverse transcribed all of the isolated RNA, so sequencing captured expressed TCRB transcripts. Only in-frame clones appear in the TCRdb table, and some are missing; sequencing was by immunoSEQ multiplex PCR. The table includes 120,000 to 150,000 clones, 40% to 60% detected once. The material sequenced was Tregs from blood. All receptors come from a man between 18 and 29 years old in good health.

The chain links TRBV27 to TRBJ1-1; D is uncertain. The CDR3 has 14 amino acids. CDR1 and CDR2 from the germline V gene are MNHEY and SMNVEV (reference sequence). V lost 5 bases to trimming and J lost 0 bases, with 10 bases between them. The CDR3 DNA sequence: TGTGCCAGCAGTCCCTACGGGTTGAACACTGAAGCTTTCTTT. Translation gives CASSPYGLNTEAFF.

The gene calls are TRBV9 and TRBJ2-1, with TRBD2 matching 14 bases. Germline V gives CDR1 SGDLS, CDR2 YYNGEE. V lost 4 bases, J lost 0 bases, and 9 bases stayed unmatched. This CDR3 is built from 19 residues. As DNA, the CDR3 is TGTGCCAGCAGCCCCCTGGGACTAGCGGGGGTCGGCTCCTACAATGAGCAGTTCTTC. Translated, it gives CASSPLGLAGVGSYNEQFF.

The gene calls are TRBV18 and TRBJ2-7; tentatively, D is TRBD1 (6 bases). With 5 bases removed from V and 3 bases from J, the gap between germline ends came to 17 bases. CDR3 length: 15 residues. CDR1 KGHSH and CDR2 LQKENI come from the germline V gene. CDR3: CASSSGIQGGYEQYF. CDR3 sequence (DNA): TGTGCCAGCTCATCCGGGATACAGGGTGGCTACGAGCAGTACTTC.

The chain employs TRBV18 and TRBJ1-1, with a tentative D call TRBD1 (5 bases). The CDR3 spans 15 residues. V was trimmed by 5 bases and J by 0 bases, leaving 13 bases between them. Germline lookup yields CDR1 KGHSH and CDR2 LQKENI. The CDR3 here is CASSFRTPMNTEAFF. CDR3 in DNA: TGTGCCAGCTCATTCCGGACACCCATGAACACTGAAGCTTTCTTT.

This clone was observed a single time. This chain links TRBV19 with TRBJ2-2, with TRBD2 matching 11 bases. The germline V gene encodes CDR1 LNHDA and CDR2 SQIVND (reference sequence). This CDR3 has 19 residues. V trimming: 6 bases; J trimming: 6 bases; junction bases outside the gene matches: 18. This CDR3 reads CASRWGGTQLAGAAGELFF. CDR3 coding DNA: TGTGCCAGTAGGTGGGGCGGGACACAACTAGCGGGAGCGGCCGGGGAGCTGTTTTTT.

The rearrangement links TRBV30 to TRBJ1-2; no firm D call. CDR1 and CDR2 from the germline V gene are GTSNPN and SVGIG (reference sequence). Trimming took off 0 bases at V and 6 bases at J, with 5 bases between the two ends. This CDR3 has 11 amino acids. CDR3 region: CAWSVGDGYTF. The CDR3 region has the DNA TGTGCCTGGAGTGTCGGGGATGGCTACACCTTC.